The next 9 T cell receptor beta chains were all read from a single sample in a study of blood T cells in healthy people across ages. A second PCR, run for about 6 to 12 cycles, used a sample-barcoded 5' primer plus a J-beta primer mix. Using its own MiXCR run on the 5' RACE reads, TCRdb lists one record per CDR3 protein. The sample yields roughly 2 million distinct CDR3 sequences, around half seen once. Source material: blood. The receptors here all came from a woman aged 40 to 50 in good health.

This rearrangement joins TRBV4-2 to TRBJ1-3, with D perhaps TRBD1 (6 bases). Germline V CDR1 and CDR2: LGHNA, YNFKEQ. Trimming cost V 1 base and J 3 bases, with 16 bases left between them. The CDR3 sequence is 17 residues long. This CDR3 reads CASSQAELPQGGNTIYF. CDR3 nucleotides: TGTGCCAGCAGCCAAGCTGAACTTCCACAGGGTGGAAACACCATATATTTT.

The V call is TRBV7-9, the J call TRBJ1-4; D gene uncertain. V was clipped by 0 bases and J by 6 bases, with 2 bases between them. CDR3 length: 12 amino acids. Germline V gene sequence: CDR1 SEHNR, CDR2 FQNEAQ (reference sequence). CDR3 DNA: TGTGCCAGCAGCTTAGCCGATGAAAAACTGTTTTTT. Its protein product is CASSLADEKLFF.

Points on this clonotype: The germline gene is not matched at one end of the junction; a read error may be the cause. This chain links TRBV7-9 with TRBJ2-6; 9 nucleotides agree with TRBD1. The CDR3 runs to 16 residues. Germline CDR1 is SEHNR and CDR2 is FQNEAQ (reference sequence). This CDR3 reads CASSPTGGDGANVLTF. In DNA, the CDR3 is TGTGCTAGCAGCCCTACAGGGGGCGACGGGGCCAACGTCCTGACTTTC.

This chain connects TRBV19 to TRBJ2-4; the match to TRBD2 covers 8 bases. Germline CDR1 and CDR2: LNHDA and SQIVND (reference sequence). This CDR3 is 16 amino acids long. V dropped 0 bases and J dropped 4; count of bases not matched to a gene: 5. The CDR3, as DNA: TGTGCCAGTAGTATAGATCCGGCGGGGGGTAAAAACATTCAGTACTTC. This encodes CASSIDPAGGKNIQYF.

This chain joins TRBV20-1 and TRBJ2-4; 7 bases map to TRBD2. The CDR3 spans 14 residues. The V gene end was trimmed by 5 bases and the J gene end by 8 bases; junction bases not matched to a gene: 12. Germline CDR1 and CDR2: DFQATT and SNEGSKA (reference sequence). CDR3 sequence reads: CSALGGTGDYIQYF. The CDR3 nucleotides read TGCAGTGCTCTGGGGGGGACGGGGGACTACATTCAGTACTTC.

This clonotype was detected only a few times. The chain joins TRBV20-1 to TRBJ1-6; D is possibly TRBD1 (6 bases). Germline CDR1 is DFQATT and CDR2 is SNEGSKA (reference sequence). V lost 3 bases, J lost 6 bases, and 15 bases lay in between. The CDR3 contains 15 residues. The CDR3 reads CSASPMGGANSPLHF. The CDR3 nucleotides are TGCAGTGCTAGTCCAATGGGGGGGGCTAATTCACCCCTCCACTTT.

V usage is TRBV4-2 and J usage is TRBJ1-6, with 8 bases fitting TRBD1. The CDR3 spans 18 residues. CDR1 and CDR2 from the germline V gene are LGHNA and YNFKEQ. With V trimmed by 3 bases and J by 0 bases, 7 bases remained unmatched. The CDR3 sequence: CASSHDRGRSSYNSPLHF. The CDR3 nucleotides are TGTGCCAGCAGCCATGACAGGGGCCGGAGCTCCTATAATTCACCCCTCCACTTT.

This clonotype showed up just a few times. The chain employs TRBV27 and TRBJ2-3; 10 bases are a match to TRBD1. The CDR3 covers 16 residues. Looked up from germline, CDR1 is MNHEY and CDR2 is SMNVEV (reference sequence). V was clipped by 4 bases and J by 5 bases; unmatched bases: 9. The CDR3 spells CASSSRDRGRGDTQYF. CDR3 DNA sequence: TGTGCCAGCAGTTCACGGGACAGGGGAAGGGGAGATACGCAGTATTTT.

V and J are TRBV10-1 and TRBJ1-2, with TRBD1 matching 8 bases. The germline CDR1 and CDR2 sequences are WNHNN and SYGVQD (reference sequence). CDR3 length: 14 residues. Losses at the gene ends were 5 bases for V and 8 bases for J; bases not matched to a gene: 10. This CDR3 reads CASSPGQEYGGYTF. CDR3 DNA sequence: TGCGCCAGCAGTCCGGGACAGGAATATGGCGGCTACACCTTC.